This entry lists 15 T cell receptor beta chains sequenced from one sample in a study of lymphopenia after photon versus proton radiotherapy (dated by TCRdb to about 2019). Receptor libraries were prepared by the immunoSEQ multiplex PCR assay. Sourced from immuneACCESS, this table was stored by TCRdb with only in-frame sequences that have V and J called. A share of the clones is absent; for the studies checked, an unresolved V gene accounts for under half, and the remainder has no known explanation. The sample yields 35,000 to 45,000 clones; about 80% were counted once. Over 20% of the sample is held by the ten biggest clonotypes. Sequences were derived from peripheral blood, sampled from a patient treated with proton-based radiotherapy. Receptors were obtained from a woman in her 70s with pancreatic cancer.

The chain has TRBV28 and TRBJ1-1, with unresolved D. Trimming took off 4 bases at V and 0 bases at J, with 9 bases between the two ends. Germline values: CDR1 MDHEN, CDR2 SYDVKM. CDR3 length: 14 amino acids. The CDR3 region has the DNA TGTGCCAGCAGTTGGCAGTACCTGAACACTGAAGCTTTCTTT. Protein product: CASSWQYLNTEAFF.

The V gene is TRBV2, the J gene TRBJ2-5, with 7 bases identical to TRBD2. CDR1 and CDR2 (germline): SNHLY, FYNNEI. With 6 bases clipped from V and 1 base from J, the junction kept 8 bases outside the gene matches. The CDR3 loop spans 15 amino acids. CDR3 region: CASRAGSGIQETQYF. The CDR3 nucleotides are TGTGCCAGCAGGGCGGGGAGCGGGATCCAAGAGACCCAGTACTTC.

V usage is TRBV4-2 and J usage is TRBJ2-7; 10 nucleotides match TRBD2. The CDR3 covers 14 residues. Germline V gene sequence: CDR1 LGHNA, CDR2 YNFKEQ. The trim removed 1 base at V and 6 bases at J, leaving 3 bases unmatched. CDR3 residues: CASSQAGLAPEQYF. CDR3 DNA sequence: TGTGCCAGCAGCCAAGCGGGACTAGCGCCCGAGCAGTACTTC.

The chain combines TRBV9 with TRBJ2-7; 15 nucleotides match TRBD2. CDR1 is SGDLS and CDR2 is YYNGEE in the germline V gene. Germline trimming cut 0 bases from V and 6 bases from J; bases unmatched to any gene: 13. The CDR3 loop spans 19 amino acids. Here the CDR3 reads CASSVEGLAGGPNPSEQYF. As DNA, the CDR3 is TGTGCCAGCAGCGTAGAGGGACTAGCGGGAGGCCCAAACCCCTCCGAGCAGTACTTC.

This clone was detected once. The genes are TRBV5-1 and TRBJ2-2, with D possibly TRBD1 on 5 matching bases. Per germline, CDR1 SGHRS and CDR2 YFSETQ. V dropped 0 bases and J dropped 1 base, with 13 bases sitting between them. The CDR3 has 17 residues. Written as DNA, the CDR3 is TGCGCCAGCAGCTTGGACTTCGGACACTTGAACACCGGGGAGCTGTTTTTT. Encoded protein: CASSLDFGHLNTGELFF.

The V call is TRBV5-1, the J call TRBJ2-7; possibly TRBD1 or TRBD2 for D (6 bases each). The CDR3 totals 13 residues. Germline V gene data show CDR1 as SGHRS and CDR2 as YFSETQ. V was shortened by 5 bases and J by 5 bases, with 14 bases between the two germline ends. DNA for the CDR3: TGCGCCAGCAGGAATGAAGGGGGGCACGAGCAGTACTTC. Protein: CASRNEGGHEQYF.

The J gene is TRBJ2-2, the V gene TRBV2; 10 bases match TRBD1. There are 15 residues in the CDR3. J lost 2 bases, V lost 6 bases, and 3 bases had no gene match. CDR1 and CDR2 (germline): SNHLY, FYNNEI. CDR3 in amino acids: CASRGQGRNTGELFF. CDR3 in DNA: TGTGCCAGCAGGGGACAGGGGCGTAACACCGGGGAGCTGTTTTTT. Variable domain in full (rest from reference TRBV2 and TRBJ2-2): EPEVTQTPSHQVTQMGQEVILRCVPISNHLYFYWYRQILGQKVEFLVSFYNNEISEKSEIFDDQFSVERPDGSNFTLKIRSTKLEDSAMYFCASRGQGRNTGELFFGEGSRLTVL.

The CDR3 loop is CASSRDGGNTIYF. CDR3 sequence (DNA): TGTGCCAGCAGTCGGGACGGCGGAAACACCATATATTTT. The chain carries TRBV27 and TRBJ1-3; D is possibly TRBD1 (5 bases). V was shortened by 5 bases and J by 4 bases, with 9 bases between the two germline ends. CDR3 size: 13 residues. CDR1 is MNHEY and CDR2 is SMNVEV in the germline V gene (reference sequence).

The chain joins TRBV27 to TRBJ1-1, with D uncertain. V was trimmed by 3 bases and J by 1 base, leaving 9 bases between them. Germline loops: CDR1 MNHEY, CDR2 SMNVEV (reference sequence). This CDR3 has 14 amino acids. CDR3 residues: CASSFGLENTEAFF. CDR3 in DNA: TGTGCCAGCAGTTTCGGACTCGAGAACACTGAAGCTTTCTTT.

The chain recombines TRBV7-9 with TRBJ2-7; weak D call: TRBD2 (6 bases). The germline V gene encodes CDR1 SEHNR and CDR2 FQNEAQ (reference sequence). Trimming cost V 3 bases and J 3 bases, with 12 bases left between them. The CDR3 is 14 residues long. DNA for the CDR3: TGTGCCAGCAGCTTGGACCGGGGACTCTACGAGCAGTACTTC. Protein product: CASSLDRGLYEQYF.

The V gene is TRBV28, the J gene TRBJ2-5; D unresolved. Germline CDR1 MDHEN, CDR2 SYDVKM. V was cut by 5 bases and J by 3 bases, with 16 bases left in between. The CDR3 runs to 15 residues. The CDR3, as DNA: TGTGCCAGCAGTGAAGGAGAAAGGAGAAAAGAGACCCAGTACTTC. Translating gives CASSEGERRKETQYF.

The chain uses TRBV12-5 and TRBJ1-2; D ambiguous. The CDR3 sequence is 15 residues long. Germline loops: CDR1 LGHNT, CDR2 FRNRAP. The CDR3: CAQWMSGGFNYGYTF. The CDR3 DNA reads as TGTGCCCAGTGGATGTCAGGCGGATTTAACTATGGCTACACCTTC.

The CDR3 here is CASSLLSGGTAQHF. The DNA for the CDR3 is TGTGCCAGCAGTTTATTATCAGGGGGCACAGCCCAGCATTTT. The V and J genes are TRBV28 and TRBJ1-5, with 8 positions matching TRBD1. This CDR3 is 14 amino acids long. The J segment lost 11 bases and the V segment lost 1 base, leaving 7 bases of the junction unmatched. In germline, CDR1 is MDHEN, CDR2 SYDVKM.

CDR3 bases: TGTGCCAGCAGCTCGGACAGAGTTAACTATGGCTACACCTTC. This sequence encodes CASSSDRVNYGYTF. The rearrangement joins TRBV5-4 to TRBJ1-2; TRBD1 is a possible D gene (6 bases). V dropped 3 bases and J dropped 1 base, with 10 bases sitting between them. The CDR3 spans 14 residues. Germline V gene sequence: CDR1 SGHNT, CDR2 YYREEE (reference sequence). The variable domain in full, with the rest retrieved from reference TRBV5-4 and TRBJ1-2, is ETGVTQSPTHLIKTRGQQVTLRCSSQSGHNTVSWYQQALGQGPQFIFQYYREEENGRGNFPPRFSGLQFPNYSSELNVNALELDDSALYLCASSSDRVNYGYTFGSGTRLTVV.

This clone was observed a handful of times. J is TRBJ2-7 and V is TRBV27, with 7 positions matching TRBD1. The V segment lost 6 bases and the J segment 1 base; nucleotides outside the gene matches: 6. This CDR3 is 14 amino acids long. Germline V CDR1 and CDR2: MNHEY, SMNVEV (reference sequence). This CDR3 reads CASRNRGGSYEQYF. The CDR3 DNA reads as TGTGCCAGCAGAAACAGGGGTGGATCCTACGAGCAGTACTTC.